This TCR beta chain was documented in a study of blood T cell repertoires in COVID-19. Study summary: The samples span acute and convalescent COVID-19 from the United States, Italy and Spain. In each case, the material was cDNA or gDNA derived from T cells, B-cell-depleted T cells, or PBMCs.

Original processing methods: By means of reference gene primer amplification, nucleated cell counts were estimated. Some clones are missing from TCRdb's copy, which holds only in-frame ones; the method was immunoSEQ multiplex PCR. From that table come the V and J calls and clone size; the DNA was used to work out D and trimming. The sample lists roughly 40,000 clones, about 85% seen once, with less than 15% in the top ten. The CDR3 totals 13 residues. CDR1 MNHNS and CDR2 SASEGT come from the germline V gene. V gave up 11 bases and J gave up 2 bases, with 15 bases separating them. This TCR came from a woman between 70 and 85 years old in a cohort sampled during active COVID-19. The chain links TRBV6-1 to TRBJ1-2; D is uncertain. The sample consisted of peripheral blood. The CDR3 is CAASLDGNYGYTF. The CDR3 nucleotides read TGTGCCGCTTCACTAGACGGGAACTATGGCTACACCTTC.